Listed here are 9 T cell receptor beta chains from one sample, sequenced in a study of tumor-infiltrating lymphocytes in primary liver carcinoma. Synthesis of TCR beta cDNA was carried out from 500 ng total RNA with a constant-region primer. Amplification in three nested multiplex PCR rounds with slightly modified ARM-PCR gave rise to TCR beta libraries. It was with TRBV1-TRBV30 forward primers and a C-beta reverse primer that the first two PCR rounds were run, at around 11 cycles each. Via MiXCR, TCRdb re-called the multiplex PCR reads, giving one row per CDR3 protein. The table shows more than 90,000 distinct CDR3 sequences, with under 70% occurring only once. Both RNA and DNA were isolated together from roughly 20-30 mg of bulk tissue that had not been sorted. Sequencing was performed on liver tumor tissue from sampling region 2. The subset denotes: tumor region T2, inferior pole. Receptors were obtained from a woman aged 55-75 years with primary liver carcinoma and hepatitis B virus infection.

To note about this clonotype: Sequence at one end of the junction differs from germline and may be a read error. The CDR3 DNA is TGCGCCATCAGCTTAATGGACTTC. This sequence encodes CAISLMDF. The gene calls are TRBV2 and TRBJ2-5; no clear D gene. This CDR3 spans 8 amino acids. Germline V lookup: CDR1 SNHLY, CDR2 FYNNEI.

Concerning this clonotype itself: One end of the junction is discordant with germline, which a read error may explain. The chain couples TRBV15 to TRBJ1-5; tentative D call: TRBD1 (6 bases). Germline V gene data show CDR1 as LNHNV and CDR2 as YYDKDF (reference sequence). The CDR3 contains 13 residues. CDR3 sequence: CATSREGGLGPHF. In DNA form, the CDR3 reads TGTGCAACCAGCAGAGAGGGGGGACTTGGTCCGCATTTT. Combining the CDR3 with reference TRBV15 and TRBJ1-5 gives the whole variable domain DAMVIQNPRYQVTQFGKPVTLSCSQTLNHNVMYWYQQKSSQAPKLLFHYYDKDFNNEADTPDNFQSRRPNTSFCFLDIRSPGLGDTAMYLCATSREGGLGPHFGDGTRLSIL.

On this clonotype itself: Compared with germline, one end of the junction differs, possibly owing to a read error. V and J are TRBV4-2 and TRBJ2-1; perhaps D is TRBD1 or TRBD2 (5 bases each). This CDR3 has 15 amino acids. From germline, CDR1 is LGHNA and CDR2 YNFKEQ. The CDR3 nucleotides are TGTGCCAGCAGCCAAGGGGAGACAGACCACAATGATCAGTTCTTC. Protein: CASSQGETDHNDQFF.

A remark on this clonotype: The CDR3 ends on some other residue instead of the conserved phenylalanine or tryptophan, so this is likely a read error. This sequence joins TRBV11-2 and TRBJ2-7; no firm D call. This CDR3 is 12 amino acids long. Germline CDR1 reads SGHAT; CDR2 reads FQNNGV. This CDR3 reads CVSSPYFYEQYL. CDR3 in DNA: TGTGTCAGCAGCCCGTATTTCTACGAGCAGTACCTC.

A remark on this clonotype: The junction differs from germline at one of its ends, possibly a read error. The gene calls are TRBV5-1 and TRBJ2-1; 9 bases are a match to TRBD2. Germline lookup yields CDR1 SGHRS and CDR2 YFSETQ. The CDR3 runs to 19 residues. The CDR3 reads CASSSTSGWASYSYSEQFF. CDR3 sequence (DNA): TGCGCCAGCAGCTCCACTAGCGGGTGGGCCTCCTACTCTTACAGTGAGCAGTTCTTC.

Regarding this clonotype: A much larger clone differs from this one at a single base, so this may be a read error. The CDR3 spells CACSPEAASSYNEQFF. CDR3 bases: TGCGCCTGCAGTCCGGAAGCAGCGAGCTCCTACAATGAGCAGTTCTTC. This chain connects TRBV5-1 to TRBJ2-1, with no clear D. This CDR3 comprises 16 residues. Germline CDR1 and CDR2: SGHRS and YFSETQ.

This clonotype appeared many times. This chain links TRBV14 with TRBJ2-1; 9 nucleotides line up with TRBD2. The V segment lost 1 base and the J segment 3 bases; nucleotides outside the gene matches: 4. CDR3 length: 16 amino acids. Germline V gives CDR1 SGHDN, CDR2 FVKESK. The CDR3 spells CASSQVRTSVYNEQFF. The CDR3 DNA sequence: TGTGCCAGCAGCCAAGTACGGACTAGCGTCTACAATGAGCAGTTCTTC.

The V call is TRBV30, the J call TRBJ2-7; D is unresolved. The CDR3 runs to 13 residues. CDR1 and CDR2 (germline): GTSNPN, SVGIG (reference sequence). The CDR3 sequence is CALASDSTYEQYF. The DNA for the CDR3 is TGTGCATTGGCGTCCGACTCAACCTACGAGCAGTACTTC. Together with reference TRBV30 and TRBJ2-7, the CDR3 gives the full variable domain: SQTIHQWPATLVQPVGSPLSLECTVEGTSNPNLYWYRQAAGRGLQLLFYSVGIGQISSEVPQNLSASRPQDRQFILSSKKLLLSDSGFYLCALASDSTYEQYFGPGTRLTVT.

This clonotype appeared a few times. This clone may be a read error of a much larger clone one base away. The chain couples TRBV29-1 to TRBJ1-2; D unclear. The CDR3 extends over 12 amino acids. CDR1 SQVTM and CDR2 ANQGSEA come from the germline V gene. The CDR3 loop is CSVRTANYGYIF. The CDR3 DNA reads as TGCAGCGTCCGCACAGCTAACTATGGCTACATCTTC.